This T cell receptor beta chain was identified in a study of blood T cell repertoires in COVID-19. The ends lost 3 bases at V and 7 bases at J; junction bases unmatched: 1. This CDR3 region has 14 residues. Looked up from germline, CDR1 is LNHDA and CDR2 is SQIVND (reference sequence). Measured with immunoSEQ multiplex PCR; TCRdb has only the in-frame clones, and not every one. The data show around 200,000 clones, approximately 87% seen once. The material sequenced was peripheral blood. The chain has TRBV19 and TRBJ1-5; 12 nucleotides agree with TRBD1. The source is a woman aged 50 to 65 with acute or convalescent COVID-19. CDR3 region: CASSMGQGAQPQHF. In nucleotides, the CDR3 is TGTGCCAGTAGTATGGGACAGGGGGCCCAGCCCCAGCATTTT. The full variable domain, in which reference TRBV19 and TRBJ1-5 provide the parts outside the CDR3, is DGGITQSPKYLFRKEGQNVTLSCEQNLNHDAMYWYRQDPGQGLRLIYYSQIVNDFQKGDIAEGYSVSREKKESFPLTVTSAQKNPTAFYLCASSMGQGAQPQHFGDGTRLSIL.